These T cell receptor beta chains were read from a single sample in a study of persistence of HIV-infected CD4 T cells. TCRdb keeps only in-frame clones here, not all; method: immunoSEQ multiplex PCR. The sample has about 46,000 clones, over 80% seen once. These TCRs are of unknown antigen specificity. The material sequenced was CD4+ T cells sorted from PBMCs after roughly 17-hour stimulation, taken from a patient who received antiretroviral therapy. The source is an adult woman with HIV who was CMV-seropositive. CDR3s include the opening cysteine and the closing phenylalanine or tryptophan. A D gene is named only where the DNA matches it firmly. Size is stated for part of the rows, as once, few or many counts, or as a class when the clone is expanded.

abundance,v_gene,d_gene,CDR3aa
once,TRBV27,TRBD1,CASSLSRGLRTGELFF
.,TRBV28,.,CASSLGWGTNTEAFF
.,TRBV9,TRBD1,CASSPSRGLNNEQFF
.,TRBV18,.,CASSPGSADTQYF
.,TRBV3-1/TRBV3-2,TRBD1,CASSQGGTGRSPLHF
.,TRBV7-3,TRBD2,CASSLSGAGGQETQYF
.,TRBV27,TRBD2,CASSLSGSAGNEQFF
once,TRBV7-2,TRBD2,CASSLVVIAGGRGDTQYF
.,TRBV7-2,.,CASSFTRADEQFF
.,TRBV3-1/TRBV3-2,.,CASSQGHSTDTQYF
.,TRBV9,TRBD2,CASSVRLAGTDTQYF
.,TRBV7-3,.,CASSLRRTDTQYF
.,TRBV27,.,CASSPGPPYEQYF